The 21 T cell receptor beta chains listed next were all sequenced from one sample in a study of blood T cell repertoires in COVID-19. Repertoires were generated with immunoSEQ multiplex PCR, while TCRdb's copy carries only in-frame clones and drops some. The sample consists of about 180,000 clones, roughly 83% of them appearing once. The sample consisted of peripheral blood. These receptors originate from a woman aged 40-49 years with COVID-19, enrolled during active disease.

This clone was seen a handful of times. The chain employs TRBV6-6 and TRBJ2-7, with TRBD1 matching 8 bases. V gave up 7 bases and J gave up 5 bases; unmatched junction bases: 13. From germline, CDR1 is MNHNY and CDR2 SVGAGI (reference sequence). The CDR3 has 15 residues. CDR3 nucleotides: TGTGCCAGCAATCGGTATCGGCCAGGGGGCAACGAGCAGTACTTC. This sequence encodes CASNRYRPGGNEQYF.

The sample holds a few counts of this clone. The rearrangement uses TRBV7-2 and TRBJ2-7; possible D gene TRBD2, 5 bases. V was trimmed by 5 bases and J by 4 bases, leaving 9 bases between them. Germline V gene lookup returns CDR1 SGHTA and CDR2 FQGNSA. This CDR3 is 12 amino acids long. The CDR3 DNA reads as TGTGCCAGCAGCCCTCGGGGATACGAGCAGTACTTC. Its translation: CASSPRGYEQYF.

The rearrangement links TRBV5-4 to TRBJ2-1; tentative D call: TRBD1 (5 bases). Deletions cut 3 bases from V and 7 bases from J, with 5 bases between. CDR1 and CDR2 from the germline V gene are SGHNT and YYREEE (reference sequence). The length of the CDR3 is 11 residues. DNA for the CDR3: TGTGCCAGCAGCTCAGGGAATGAGCAGTTCTTC. Translation gives CASSSGNEQFF.

The chain links TRBV5-6 to TRBJ2-1; D may be TRBD1 (6 bases). This CDR3 is built from 14 residues. Germline V gene data show CDR1 as SGHDT and CDR2 as YYEEEE. Between the trimmed V and J ends, which lost 4 bases and 5 bases, there was a span of 13 bases. CDR3 bases: TGTGCCAGCAGCGGGGACATACCCCACAATGAGCAGTTCTTC. It translates to CASSGDIPHNEQFF.

Here the CDR3 DNA reads TGTGCCAGCAGCTCACTAGCGGGAGGAGAGCAGTACTTC. Its protein product is CASSSLAGGEQYF. The chain uses TRBV7-6 and TRBJ2-7; 12 bases match TRBD2. The CDR3 contains 13 residues. Germline assignment: CDR1 SGHVS and CDR2 FNYEAQ. The V and J ends lost 4 bases and 7 bases, in that order; junction bases with no gene match: 2.

J is TRBJ1-2 and V is TRBV21-1; the D call in the table, TRBD1, was not verified against the DNA. TRBV21-1 is described as a pseudogene. The CDR3 is 12 residues long. CDR3 amino acids: CASSIDSYGYTF. The CDR3 nucleotides are TGTGCCAGCAGCATAGACAGCTATGGCTACACCTTC.

The chain couples TRBV6-5 to TRBJ1-2, with TRBD1 identical over 8 bases. V dropped 4 bases and J dropped 6; count of bases not matched to a gene: 10. CDR3 size: 15 residues. Germline V CDR1 and CDR2: MNHEY, SVGAGI. The CDR3 coding sequence is TGTGCCAGCAGTTTAGGACTTAGGACAGGGAATGGCTACACCTTC. As protein: CASSLGLRTGNGYTF.

The rearrangement uses TRBV5-1 and TRBJ2-7; possible D gene TRBD2, 7 bases. This CDR3 spans 14 amino acids. Looked up from germline, CDR1 is SGHRS and CDR2 is YFSETQ. Trimming shortened V by 5 bases and J by 0 bases, and 12 bases separated the two germline ends. CDR3 region: CASRGGTPSYEQYF. The CDR3 DNA reads TGCGCCAGCAGGGGGGGGACACCCTCCTACGAGCAGTACTTC.

The chain is built from TRBV24-1 and TRBJ2-7; 8 nucleotides align to TRBD2. Germline assignment: CDR1 KGHDR and CDR2 SFDVKD. Germline trimming cut 3 bases from V and 4 bases from J; bases unmatched to any gene: 13. The CDR3 is 17 amino acids. For the CDR3, the DNA is TGTGCCACCAGTGATCCCGGACTTGGGACTAGTTCTTACGAGCAGTACTTC. Translating it yields CATSDPGLGTSSYEQYF.

This chain connects TRBV2 to TRBJ1-2, with 10 bases identical to TRBD1. Trimming removed 5 bases from V and 4 bases from J; junction bases left unmatched: 7. In germline, CDR1 is SNHLY, CDR2 FYNNEI. This CDR3 comprises 15 residues. The CDR3 region has the DNA TGTGCCAGCAGTAATGACAGGGGGCGCGGCTATGGCTACACCTTC. Amino acid sequence: CASSNDRGRGYGYTF. The whole variable domain, remainder taken from reference TRBV2 and TRBJ1-2, is EPEVTQTPSHQVTQMGQEVILRCVPISNHLYFYWYRQILGQKVEFLVSFYNNEISEKSEIFDDQFSVERPDGSNFTLKIRSTKLEDSAMYFCASSNDRGRGYGYTFGSGTRLTVV.

Only a few counts were recorded for this clone. The genes are TRBV21-1 and TRBJ1-2; TRBD1, the table's D call, was not compared with the DNA. TRBV21-1 is listed as a pseudogene. The CDR3 is 16 residues long. CDR3 nucleotides: TGTGCCAGGGGGCAGACAGGGGGCGAACTTGGCTATGGCTACACCTTC. Translating it yields CARGQTGGELGYGYTF.

This clone was seen only a few times. The chain couples TRBV11-3 to TRBJ2-1; no reliable D call. CDR3 size: 15 residues. V was pared by 7 bases and J by 4 bases, with 17 bases between. Germline CDR1 is SGHNT and CDR2 is YENEEA. CDR3 amino acids: CASITLRGQYNEQFF. CDR3 DNA sequence: TGTGCCAGCATCACACTCAGAGGCCAATACAATGAGCAGTTCTTC.

This sequence joins TRBV1 and TRBJ1-5; TRBD1, as called in the table, went unchecked against the DNA. TRBV1 is a recognized pseudogene. The CDR3 runs 17 residues. DNA of the CDR3: TGCACCAGCAGCCAAACCCGGGACAACTATAGCAATCAGCCCCAGCATTTT. Translated, it gives CTSSQTRDNYSNQPQHF.

The chain is built from TRBV7-2 and TRBJ1-1; tentatively, D is TRBD1 (6 bases). This CDR3 comprises 13 residues. V lost 6 bases, J lost 1 base, and 9 bases lay in between. Germline assignment: CDR1 SGHTA and CDR2 FQGNSA. This CDR3 reads CASSSTGNTEAFF. The CDR3 DNA follows: TGTGCCAGCAGTTCGACAGGGAACACTGAAGCTTTCTTT.

The J gene is TRBJ1-1, the V gene TRBV9; 9 nucleotides match TRBD1. The CDR3 runs to 15 residues. Germline V gives CDR1 SGDLS, CDR2 YYNGEE. V lost 0 bases to trimming and J lost 3 bases; unmatched junction nucleotides: 3. This CDR3 reads CASSVVWDRDTEAFF. CDR3 in DNA: TGTGCCAGCAGCGTAGTATGGGACAGGGACACTGAAGCTTTCTTT. The whole variable domain, remainder taken from reference TRBV9 and TRBJ1-1, is DSGVTQTPKHLITATGQRVTLRCSPRSGDLSVYWYQQSLDQGLQFLIQYYNGEERAKGNILERFSAQQFPDLHSELNLSSLELGDSALYFCASSVVWDRDTEAFFGQGTRLTVV.

The chain combines TRBV24-1 with TRBJ1-1; TRBD1 aligns across 8 bases. With 0 bases clipped from V and 9 bases from J, the junction kept 5 bases outside the gene matches. CDR3 size: 14 residues. Germline CDR1 KGHDR, CDR2 SFDVKD. The CDR3 DNA reads TGTGCCACCAGTGATTTGGCCAGGGGGCGAAAAGCTTTCTTT. Amino acid sequence: CATSDLARGRKAFF.

V usage is TRBV2 and J usage is TRBJ2-7; 7 nucleotides line up with TRBD1. This CDR3 has 13 residues. Trimming at V came to 6 bases and at J to 5 bases, leaving 7 bases not matched to a gene. Looked up from germline, CDR1 is SNHLY and CDR2 is FYNNEI. The DNA for the CDR3 is TGTGCCAGCAGCCACAGGGGTAACCACGAGCAGTACTTC. It specifies CASSHRGNHEQYF.

The J gene is TRBJ2-7, the V gene TRBV5-8; D uncertain. Germline CDR1 reads SGHTS; CDR2 reads YDEGEE. CDR3 length equals 11 residues. Between the trimmed V and J ends, which lost 0 bases and 6 bases, there was a span of 4 bases. In nucleotides, the CDR3 is TGTGCCAGCAGCTTGGGTCTCGAGCAGTACTTC. Translating it yields CASSLGLEQYF.

The chain has TRBV29-1 and TRBJ1-5; D may be TRBD1 (6 bases). Germline CDR1 SQVTM, CDR2 ANQGSEA. The ends were cut back, 6 bases at V and 7 bases at J, with 16 bases in the middle. The CDR3 length is 13 residues. CDR3 nucleotide sequence: TGCAGCGTGCTGACGGCCCAGGGGCAGCCCCAGCATTTT. This gives the protein CSVLTAQGQPQHF.

The V call is TRBV29-1, the J call TRBJ2-5; 7 bases are shared with TRBD1. The CDR3 covers 12 residues. The germline V gene encodes CDR1 SQVTM and CDR2 ANQGSEA. With V trimmed by 7 bases and J by 5 bases, 7 bases remained unmatched. CDR3 nucleotide sequence: TGCAGCGCAACAGGGGCCGGGGAGACCCAGTACTTC. This translates into CSATGAGETQYF.

Many counts were recorded for this clone. The chain combines TRBV29-1 with TRBJ2-7; a weak D match, TRBD1 (5 bases). The germline CDR1 and CDR2 sequences are SQVTM and ANQGSEA. The CDR3 length is 12 residues. Trimming removed 4 bases from V and 5 bases from J, with 12 bases in between. The CDR3 here is CSVGTGRHEQYF. Written as DNA, the CDR3 is TGCAGCGTTGGTACAGGAAGGCACGAGCAGTACTTC.